One sample yielded the 25 T cell receptor beta chains listed below, sequenced in a study of metastatic and nonmetastatic thyroid tumors. Thyroid surgery was preceded by no treatment in any patient. From the PCR reads, TCRdb re-called clones with MiXCR. The data contain around 18,000 clones, 30% to 35% of them singletons. The specimen was tumor tissue. The receptors derive from a female donor with papillary thyroid cancer or a benign thyroid nodule (not recorded which). Some clones in this sample may be carry-over from other donors' samples.

The chain combines TRBV10-2 with TRBJ2-7; D remains unclear. From germline, CDR1 is WSHSY and CDR2 SAAADI. The CDR3 is 11 amino acids. The V gene lost 0 bases and the J gene lost 7 bases, with 4 bases spanning the gap. CDR3 sequence: CASSESGEQYF. The CDR3 DNA reads TGCGCCAGCAGTGAGTCGGGAGAGCAGTACTTC.

Regarding this clone: One end of the junction fails to match germline, which may point to a read error. In the same sample, other DNA sequences code for this CDR3. The chain is built from TRBV15 and TRBJ2-3; 12 bases map to TRBD2. The CDR3 spans 15 residues. CDR1 and CDR2 from the germline V gene are LNHNV and YYDKDF (reference sequence). The CDR3 is CATSGLAGLSDTQYF. The DNA of the CDR3 is TGCGCCACCAGCGGACTAGCGGGACTGTCAGATACACAGTATTTT.

The V call is TRBV11-1, the J call TRBJ1-4, with TRBD1 identical over 9 bases. The CDR3 spans 14 residues. The V segment lost 5 bases and the J segment 6 bases; nucleotides outside the gene matches: 4. Germline CDR1 SGHAT, CDR2 FQDESV (reference sequence). The CDR3 nucleotides are TGTGCCAGCAGCCGGACAGGGGAGGATGAAAAACTGTTTTTT. This translates into CASSRTGEDEKLFF.

This sequence joins TRBV11-2 and TRBJ1-1; D gene ambiguous. The CDR3 totals 14 residues. V lost 1 base, J lost 1 base, and 7 bases lay in between. CDR1 is SGHAT, CDR2 FQNNGV, per germline. The DNA of the CDR3 is TGTGCCAGCAGCTTAGGGGGAGCGAACACTGAAGCTTTCTTT. Translation: CASSLGGANTEAFF.

The chain has TRBV6-5 and TRBJ1-3; TRBD1 matches 10 bases. Trimming cost V 4 bases and J 3 bases; bases outside gene matches: 3. The germline gives CDR1 MNHEY, CDR2 SVGAGI. This CDR3 has 15 residues. This CDR3 reads CASSLGQGNGNTIYF. The CDR3 coding sequence is TGTGCCAGCAGTTTGGGACAGGGGAATGGAAACACCATATATTTT.

This chain connects TRBV9 to TRBJ2-3, with a weak D call TRBD2 (5 bases). Trimming pared 0 bases from V and 8 bases from J, leaving 16 bases between. Germline assignment: CDR1 SGDLS and CDR2 YYNGEE. The CDR3 extends over 15 amino acids. This CDR3 reads CASSVEDLAPLTQYF. The CDR3 bases are TGTGCCAGCAGCGTAGAGGACCTAGCCCCACTTACGCAGTATTTT. The full variable domain, rest sourced from reference TRBV9 and TRBJ2-3, is DSGVTQTPKHLITATGQRVTLRCSPRSGDLSVYWYQQSLDQGLQFLIQYYNGEERAKGNILERFSAQQFPDLHSELNLSSLELGDSALYFCASSVEDLAPLTQYFGPGTRLTVL.

This chain joins TRBV11-2 and TRBJ2-3; D may be TRBD2 (5 bases). V gave up 5 bases and J gave up 3 bases, with 21 bases separating them. Germline V gene sequence: CDR1 SGHAT, CDR2 FQNNGV. CDR3 size: 17 residues. CDR3 DNA: TGTGCCAGCAGCGTAGGTCCTAGTGTGGGAGTGACAGATACGCAGTATTTT. This codes for CASSVGPSVGVTDTQYF. Together with reference TRBV11-2 and TRBJ2-3, the CDR3 gives the full variable domain: EAGVAQSPRYKIIEKRQSVAFWCNPISGHATLYWYQQILGQGPKLLIQFQNNGVVDDSQLPKDRFSAERLKGVDSTLKIQPAKLEDSAVYLCASSVGPSVGVTDTQYFGPGTRLTVL.

This chain connects TRBV2 to TRBJ2-3; D possibly uses TRBD1 or TRBD2 (5 bases each). Germline lookup yields CDR1 SNHLY and CDR2 FYNNEI. CDR3 length: 14 amino acids. Between the trimmed V and J ends, which lost 7 bases and 3 bases, there was a span of 14 bases. The CDR3 is CASIVLEGTDTQYF. The CDR3 bases are TGTGCCAGCATTGTGCTAGAGGGGACAGATACGCAGTATTTT. Together with reference TRBV2 and TRBJ2-3, the CDR3 gives the full variable domain: EPEVTQTPSHQVTQMGQEVILRCVPISNHLYFYWYRQILGQKVEFLVSFYNNEISEKSEIFDDQFSVERPDGSNFTLKIRSTKLEDSAMYFCASIVLEGTDTQYFGPGTRLTVL.

As for this clone: At one end, the junction sequence differs from germline, possibly due to a read error. V usage is TRBV7-6 and J usage is TRBJ2-2; maybe TRBD2 (5 bases). CDR3 length: 14 residues. Germline V gene lookup returns CDR1 SGHVS and CDR2 FNYEAQ. The chain's CDR3 is CASSPRPNSGEQFF. The DNA of the CDR3 is TGTGCCAGCAGCCCAAGACCCAACTCCGGGGAGCAGTTTTTT.

At least ten counts were recorded for this clone. This chain joins TRBV5-6 and TRBJ1-1; a possible D gene is TRBD1 (5 bases). With 4 bases removed from V and 4 bases from J, the gap between germline ends came to 11 bases. The V gene's germline CDR1 is SGHDT and CDR2 YYEEEE. This CDR3 has 13 amino acids. The CDR3 sequence is CASSQRGVTEAFF. The CDR3 DNA sequence: TGTGCCAGCAGCCAGAGAGGGGTCACTGAAGCTTTCTTT.

By frequency in the sample, this clone is medium-sized. The gene calls are TRBV6-5 and TRBJ2-1, with 9 bases matching TRBD2. Per the germline V gene, CDR1 is MNHEY and CDR2 is SVGAGI. There are 17 residues in the CDR3. The trim removed 5 bases at V and 10 bases at J, leaving 18 bases unmatched. CDR3 nucleotides: TGTGCCAGCAGTCCCTACTATAGCGGGAGACAGGTGTTGGAGCAGTTCTTC. It is translated as CASSPYYSGRQVLEQFF.

This clone was counted a few times. The V call is TRBV7-9, the J call TRBJ1-2; D not certain. This CDR3 spans 14 amino acids. V was pared by 1 base and J by 4 bases, with 10 bases between. Germline CDR1 SEHNR, CDR2 FQNEAQ (reference sequence). CDR3 DNA sequence: TGTGCCAGCAGCTTAGTCGGCCATCCCTATGGCTACACCTTC. It yields the protein CASSLVGHPYGYTF. Combining the CDR3 with reference TRBV7-9 and TRBJ1-2 gives the whole variable domain DTGVSQNPRHKITKRGQNVTFRCDPISEHNRLYWYRQTLGQGPEFLTYFQNEAQLEKSRLLSDRFSAERPKGSFSTLEIQRTEQGDSAMYLCASSLVGHPYGYTFGSGTRLTVV.

On this clone: The junction differs from germline at one of its ends, possibly a read error. The chain carries TRBV20-1 and TRBJ2-2; possibly TRBD1 for D (6 bases). This CDR3 spans 15 amino acids. Looked up from germline, CDR1 is DFQATT and CDR2 is SNEGSKA (reference sequence). The CDR3 here is CSAREQGRNAGELFF. CDR3 bases: TGCAGTGCAAGAGAACAGGGCCGTAATGCCGGGGAGCTGTTTTTT.

Points on this clone: Other DNA sequences from this sample encode an identical CDR3 as well. The J gene is TRBJ1-2, the V gene TRBV6-1, with TRBD1 identical over 7 bases. V lost 6 bases and J lost 8; bases outside the gene matches: 15. The CDR3 extends over 15 amino acids. The V gene's germline CDR1 is MNHNS and CDR2 SASEGT. The CDR3 spells CASSPTQGGVGGYTF. CDR3 in DNA: TGTGCCAGCAGCCCCACTCAAGGGGGCGTCGGGGGCTACACCTTC.

This clone is judged medium-sized (0.01 to 0.1%). The chain carries TRBV20-1 and TRBJ2-1; 9 bases map to TRBD2. V lost 6 bases, J lost 5 bases, and 8 bases stayed unmatched. CDR3 size: 14 residues. The germline CDR1 and CDR2 sequences are DFQATT and SNEGSKA (reference sequence). This CDR3 is CSAISGRLNNEQFF. Written as DNA, the CDR3 is TGCAGTGCCATTAGCGGGAGACTCAACAATGAGCAGTTCTTC.

This clone is termed medium-sized. The chain combines TRBV18 with TRBJ1-6, with D maybe TRBD1 (6 bases). Trimming stripped 6 bases from V and 7 bases from J, with 16 bases between. The CDR3 extends over 15 amino acids. Germline CDR1 and CDR2: KGHSH and LQKENI. The CDR3 is CASSLSGAINSPLHF. CDR3 sequence (DNA): TGTGCCAGCTCCCTATCGGGGGCGATCAATTCACCCCTCCACTTT.

This clone appeared a few times. The V gene is TRBV10-3, the J gene TRBJ2-7; D ambiguous. This CDR3 contains 13 residues. Germline loops: CDR1 ENHRY, CDR2 SYGVKD. The V end lost 6 bases, the J end lost 0 bases, and 9 bases lay between the germline ends. The CDR3: CAISSFSSYEQYF. In DNA form, the CDR3 reads TGTGCCATCAGCAGTTTTAGCTCCTACGAGCAGTACTTC.

The rearrangement joins TRBV6-1 to TRBJ2-7, with D possibly being TRBD1 or TRBD2 (5 bases each). CDR1 is MNHNS and CDR2 is SASEGT in the germline V gene. Trimming left V 6 bases short and J 2 bases short, with 14 bases between. The length of the CDR3 is 14 residues. The CDR3 protein is CASSRSGGTYEQYF. The CDR3 coding sequence is TGTGCCAGCAGCCGCTCTGGGGGTACCTACGAGCAGTACTTC.

This clone has a handful of counts. Its ends do not fully match the called genes, so a read error is possible. This chain connects TRBV2 to TRBJ2-1, with D maybe TRBD2 (5 bases). The germline gives CDR1 SNHLY, CDR2 FYNNEI. The CDR3 sequence is 12 residues long. In DNA form, the CDR3 reads TGTGCCAGTCGGTTACTAGACAATGAGCAGTTATTC. Its translation: CASRLLDNEQLF. Supplemented by reference TRBV2 and TRBJ2-1, the full variable domain reads EPEVTQTPSHQVTQMGQEVILRCVPISNHLYFYWYRQILGQKVEFLVSFYNNEISEKSEIFDDQFSVERPDGSNFTLKIRSTKLEDSAMYFCASRLLDNEQLFGPGTRLTVL.

Ten or more counts support this clone. The chain employs TRBV7-9 and TRBJ2-3, with 8 bases aligning to TRBD2. Per germline, CDR1 SEHNR and CDR2 FQNEAQ (reference sequence). The CDR3 sequence is 15 residues long. Trimming removed 1 base from V and 3 bases from J; junction bases left unmatched: 3. The DNA of the CDR3 is TGTGCCAGCAGCTTAGGAGCGGGAGTGACAGATACGCAGTATTTT. Its translation is CASSLGAGVTDTQYF.

The genes are TRBV20-1 and TRBJ2-7; no clear D. The V gene's germline CDR1 is DFQATT and CDR2 SNEGSKA (reference sequence). The CDR3 has 16 residues. The ends were cut back, 1 base at V and 3 bases at J, with 19 bases in the middle. The chain's CDR3 is CSARAGGSGSGYEQYF. CDR3 nucleotide sequence: TGCAGTGCTAGAGCTGGTGGCAGTGGGTCGGGCTACGAGCAGTACTTC.

The chain carries TRBV11-2 and TRBJ2-3; 8 bases align to TRBD1. The germline V gene encodes CDR1 SGHAT and CDR2 FQNNGV. V dropped 5 bases and J dropped 4; count of bases not matched to a gene: 8. The CDR3 runs to 15 residues. CDR3 in amino acids: CASSPGQGSADTQYF. Written as DNA, the CDR3 is TGTGCCAGCAGCCCCGGACAGGGATCTGCAGATACGCAGTATTTT.

This clone was counted a few times. The chain is built from TRBV29-1 and TRBJ2-7, with D perhaps TRBD2 (6 bases). V lost 7 bases, J lost 2 bases, and 12 bases lay in between. The CDR3 is 12 amino acids. Germline V gene sequence: CDR1 SQVTM, CDR2 ANQGSEA. The CDR3 spells CSGGGAPYEQYF. CDR3 in DNA: TGCAGCGGGGGCGGGGCCCCCTACGAGCAGTACTTC.

This chain connects TRBV5-1 to TRBJ2-2, with 12 nucleotides matching TRBD2. V shed 4 bases, J shed 4 bases, and the junction held 2 bases outside the gene matches. The CDR3 is 15 residues long. CDR1 SGHRS and CDR2 YFSETQ come from the germline V gene. CDR3 in amino acids: CASSQTSGSTGELFF. The CDR3 bases are TGCGCCAGCAGCCAGACTAGCGGGAGCACCGGGGAGCTGTTTTTT.

The chain has TRBV5-1 and TRBJ2-2, with 10 bases matching TRBD1. The germline V gene has CDR1 SGHRS and CDR2 YFSETQ. The CDR3 sequence is 15 residues long. J gave up 4 bases and V 4 bases, and 4 bases lay outside the gene matches. CDR3 region: CASSEGQGFTGELFF. The CDR3 coding sequence is TGCGCCAGCAGCGAGGGACAGGGGTTCACCGGGGAGCTGTTTTTT.